The TCR beta chain described here comes from a study of blood T cell repertoires in COVID-19. Study as a whole: Acute and convalescent COVID-19 samples came from the United States, Italy and Spain. From T cells, B-cell-depleted T cells, or PBMCs came the material, which was cDNA or gDNA.

In the original processing: The assay estimated nucleated cells by amplifying reference gene primers. Method: immunoSEQ multiplex PCR; TCRdb's copy keeps in-frame clones and lacks some. From that table come the V and J calls and clone size; the DNA was used to work out D and trimming. There are some 190,000 clones in the sample; about four fifths occur only once, and roughly a tenth lies in the top ten. Germline lookup yields CDR1 ENHRY and CDR2 SYGVKD. Trimming cost V 6 bases and J 5 bases; bases outside gene matches: 4. There are 14 residues in the CDR3. Sequenced: peripheral blood. This clonotype originated in a woman of 80 years or more with active or convalescent COVID-19. This rearrangement joins TRBV10-3 to TRBJ1-4; the match to TRBD1 covers 9 bases. DNA for the CDR3: TGTGCCATCAGCGGGGACAGGGTCAATGAAAAACTGTTTTTT. It specifies CAISGDRVNEKLFF.